This entry lists 17 T cell receptor beta chains sequenced from one sample in a study of CD4 T cells in relation to SARS-CoV-2 and coronaviruses. Method: immunoSEQ multiplex PCR; TCRdb's copy keeps in-frame clones and lacks some. The sample lists about 30,000 clones, under 80% occurring once. Antigen specificity for these receptors is unknown. Sequenced: memory CD4+ T cells from PBMCs, cultured in vitro. Receptors originate from an adult with COVID-19.

The chain employs TRBV4-1 and TRBJ1-2; 8 nucleotides align to TRBD1. The CDR3 is made up of 17 amino acids. V lost 4 bases to trimming and J lost 3 bases; unmatched junction nucleotides: 13. Germline V lookup: CDR1 MGHRA, CDR2 YSYEKL. DNA for the CDR3: TGCGCCAGCAGCCGCTCCCTAACAGGGGGACCTTACTATGGCTACACCTTC. This gives the protein CASSRSLTGGPYYGYTF.

The genes are TRBV12-3 or TRBV12-4 and TRBJ1-2; D unresolved. CDR3 size: 13 residues. Trimming pared 3 bases from V and 1 base from J, leaving 6 bases between. The CDR3 coding sequence is TGTGCCAGCAGTTTGGGATTTAACTATGGCTACACCTTC. This codes for CASSLGFNYGYTF.

CDR3 nucleotide sequence: TGTGCCAGCAGCCCTAGCGGGAGGGCCCGCGGTGAGCAGTTCTTC. Translation gives CASSPSGRARGEQFF. The V and J genes are TRBV7-8 and TRBJ2-1, with 12 positions matching TRBD2. Germline V gene data show CDR1 as SGHVS and CDR2 as FQNEAQ. This CDR3 spans 15 amino acids. J lost 9 bases, V lost 5 bases, and 8 bases had no gene match.

The table lists this clone with a few counts. The gene calls are TRBV7-9 and TRBJ2-1; the match to TRBD1 covers 7 bases. There are 15 residues in the CDR3. Per germline, CDR1 SEHNR and CDR2 FQNEAQ (reference sequence). The V gene end was trimmed by 5 bases and the J gene end by 0 bases; junction bases not matched to a gene: 4. CDR3 nucleotides: TGTGCCAGCAGCCGAACAGGGGACTCCTACAATGAGCAGTTCTTC. As protein: CASSRTGDSYNEQFF.

The V and J genes are TRBV5-5 and TRBJ2-7; TRBD2 aligns across 12 bases. CDR1 is SGHKS, CDR2 YYEKEE, per germline (reference sequence). This CDR3 spans 17 amino acids. V was clipped by 3 bases and J by 2 bases; unmatched bases: 9. CDR3 loop: CASSSPGTSGQAYEQYF. The CDR3 DNA is TGTGCCAGCAGCTCTCCCGGGACTAGCGGGCAAGCCTACGAGCAGTACTTC. The full variable domain, completed using reference TRBV5-5 and TRBJ2-7, is DAGVTQSPTHLIKTRGQQVTLRCSPISGHKSVSWYQQVLGQGPQFIFQYYEKEERGRGNFPDRFSARQFPNYSSELNVNALLLGDSALYLCASSSPGTSGQAYEQYFGPGTRLTVT.

V and J are TRBV19 and TRBJ2-2, with a weak D call TRBD2 (5 bases). In germline, CDR1 is LNHDA, CDR2 SQIVND (reference sequence). The CDR3 has 17 amino acids. Trimming removed 0 bases from V and 5 bases from J, with 16 bases in between. The CDR3 here is CASSIDTHWRRTGELFF. CDR3 sequence (DNA): TGTGCCAGTAGTATAGATACCCACTGGAGGCGTACCGGGGAGCTGTTTTTT.

The CDR3 sequence: CASSEGQAKDGELFF. Here the CDR3 DNA reads TGTGCCAGCAGTGAAGGGCAAGCTAAGGACGGGGAGCTGTTTTTT. The chain uses TRBV6-1 and TRBJ2-2; D uncertain. The CDR3 totals 15 residues. Germline values: CDR1 MNHNS, CDR2 SASEGT. Trimming shortened V by 1 base and J by 7 bases, and 13 bases separated the two germline ends.

The CDR3 here is CASSQLGGQYF. CDR3 DNA sequence: TGTGCCAGCAGCCAGCTGGGGGGGCAGTACTTC. The gene calls are TRBV3-1 (or the pseudogene TRBV3-2) and TRBJ2-7; maybe TRBD2 (6 bases). Per the germline V gene, CDR1 is LGHDT and CDR2 is YNNKEL (reference sequence). V lost 3 bases to trimming and J lost 9 bases, with 9 bases between them. The length of the CDR3 is 11 residues.

V is TRBV4-3 and J is TRBJ2-1; 11 nucleotides agree with TRBD2. CDR1 is LGHNA, CDR2 YSLEER, per germline. This CDR3 has 16 residues. V shed 3 bases, J shed 6 bases, and the junction held 7 bases outside the gene matches. The CDR3 bases are TGCGCCAGCAGCCATCCACTAGCGGGAGAGGGCAATGAGCAGTTCTTC. It specifies CASSHPLAGEGNEQFF.

The chain is built from TRBV18 and TRBJ2-1, with 11 positions matching TRBD2. There are 17 residues in the CDR3. Germline V CDR1 and CDR2: KGHSH, LQKENI. The trim removed 3 bases at V and 1 base at J, leaving 5 bases unmatched. This CDR3 reads CASSPPTSGSSYNEQFF. In DNA, the CDR3 is TGTGCCAGCTCACCCCCCACTAGCGGGAGTTCCTACAATGAGCAGTTCTTC.

The chain carries TRBV28 and TRBJ2-7; TRBD2 aligns across 8 bases. Germline lookup yields CDR1 MDHEN and CDR2 SYDVKM. The CDR3 length is 15 residues. J gave up 0 bases and V 4 bases, and 5 bases lay outside the gene matches. The CDR3 nucleotides read TGTGCCAGCAGTTCGCCGGGGGGGAGCTCCTACGAGCAGTACTTC. Its translation: CASSSPGGSSYEQYF. Full variable domain (rest looked up from reference TRBV28 and TRBJ2-7): DVKVTQSSRYLVKRTGEKVFLECVQDMDHENMFWYRQDPGLGLRLIYFSYDVKMKEKGDIPEGYSVSREKKERFSLILESASTNQTSMYLCASSSPGGSSYEQYFGPGTRLTVT.

This chain uses TRBV6-5 with TRBJ2-1; 8 bases align to TRBD1. With V trimmed by 5 bases and J by 8 bases, 8 bases remained unmatched. The CDR3 loop spans 14 amino acids. Germline CDR1 and CDR2: MNHEY and SVGAGI. Here the CDR3 DNA reads TGTGCCAGCAGTCGACAGGGGAATATCGATGAGCAGTTCTTC. It specifies CASSRQGNIDEQFF.

V is TRBV10-3 and J is TRBJ2-3; 7 nucleotides match TRBD2. J was trimmed by 3 bases and V by 6 bases; bases with no gene match: 6. Germline CDR1 reads ENHRY; CDR2 reads SYGVKD. The CDR3 contains 14 residues. The CDR3 DNA reads TGTGCCATCAGAGGACTAGGTACAACAGATACGCAGTATTTT. This gives the protein CAIRGLGTTDTQYF.

The gene calls are TRBV6-1 and TRBJ2-1; 7 bases align to TRBD2. There are 16 residues in the CDR3. Trimming removed 2 bases from V and 3 bases from J; junction bases left unmatched: 7. Germline loops: CDR1 MNHNS, CDR2 SASEGT. In nucleotides, the CDR3 is TGTGCCAGCAGTGAAAAGGGAAGCGGGGACTACAATGAGCAGTTCTTC. Encoded protein: CASSEKGSGDYNEQFF.

This clone came up a few times. The CDR3 reads CASSPPRRDGGSYNEQFF. As DNA, the CDR3 is TGTGCCAGCAGCCCCCCGCGGAGGGACGGGGGCTCCTACAATGAGCAGTTCTTC. J is TRBJ2-1 and V is TRBV11-2, with a tentative D call TRBD2 (6 bases). CDR1 and CDR2 from the germline V gene are SGHAT and FQNNGV. CDR3 length: 18 residues. The V gene lost 5 bases and the J gene lost 0 bases, with 20 bases spanning the gap.

The chain joins TRBV6-2 or TRBV6-3 to TRBJ2-7; D is uncertain. Germline assignment: CDR1 MNHEY and CDR2 SVGEGT. V lost 2 bases, J lost 0 bases, and 8 bases lay in between. CDR3 length: 14 amino acids. Written as DNA, the CDR3 is TGTGCCAGCAGTTACGCCAGTCTCTCCTACGAGCAGTACTTC. Amino acids: CASSYASLSYEQYF.

The chain is built from TRBV4-1 and TRBJ1-2; 9 bases map to TRBD1. CDR1 and CDR2 from the germline V gene are MGHRA and YSYEKL. The J segment lost 5 bases and the V segment lost 1 base, leaving 8 bases of the junction unmatched. The CDR3 spans 16 residues. The CDR3 DNA is TGCGCCAGCAGCCAAGCAGGACAGGGGACGATATATGGCTACACCTTC. Translating gives CASSQAGQGTIYGYTF.